This T cell receptor (beta chain) derives from a study of T cell repertoires in cytomegalovirus infection. Overall study: The public TCR beta signatures pointed to both CMV infection and matching HLA type.

One entry per CDR3 protein, called by TCRdb with MiXCR from the reads. The sample yields roughly 250,000 distinct CDR3 sequences, 9% to 15% seen once. This CDR3 is built from 16 residues. The germline gives CDR1 LGHNA, CDR2 YNFKEQ. Trimming removed 3 bases from V and 5 bases from J; junction bases left unmatched: 9. This chain joins TRBV4-2 and TRBJ2-1; 8 nucleotides line up with TRBD1. The sequencing input was PBMCs. The TCR was taken from a human donor in good health (CMV status not recorded). Some clones in this sample may be carry-over from other donors' samples. The CDR3 nucleotides are TGTGCCAGCAGCCAGATAGGACAGGGAACCAACAATGAGCAGTTCTTC. Protein sequence: CASSQIGQGTNNEQFF.